The T cell receptor beta chain described here comes from a study of T-cell reconstitution after alpha-beta-depleted transplantation in children. This clonotype occurred a few times. The TCRbeta library incorporated unique molecular identifiers. TCRdb analysed the PCR reads with MiXCR anew, one entry per CDR3 protein. The sample contains about 97,000 distinct CDR3 sequences, 7% to 8% of which appear only once. The clonotype was recovered from a boy between 2 and 10 years old with acute lymphoblastic leukemia, due to receive a stem cell transplant. The sample was PBMCs, taken before TCRalphabeta/CD19-depleted stem cell transplant.

CDR3 residues: CASSLAPGGLNYGYTF. In DNA form, the CDR3 reads TGTGCCAGCAGCTTAGCCCCGGGGGGGTTGAACTATGGCTACACCTTC. The chain has TRBV7-2 and TRBJ1-2, with a possible D match to TRBD1 (5 bases). Germline CDR1 reads SGHTA; CDR2 reads FQGNSA. V was shortened by 0 bases and J by 2 bases, with 13 bases between the two germline ends. CDR3 length equals 16 residues.